The 24 T cell receptor beta chains in this list originate from one sample, sequenced in a study of blood T cell repertoires in COVID-19. Assay: immunoSEQ multiplex PCR; the TCRdb copy retains only in-frame clones and omits some. The top ten clones hold approximately 7% of a sample with around 370,000 clones, nearly 90% of them seen once. Input material: peripheral blood. Receptors originate from a man between 18 and 35 years old with active or convalescent COVID-19.

This chain links TRBV4-1 with TRBJ1-6; no reliable D call. V was trimmed by 1 base and J by 11 bases, leaving 24 bases between them. CDR1 MGHRA and CDR2 YSYEKL come from the germline V gene. This CDR3 has 18 amino acids. This CDR3 is CASSQVPLSAPLRAPLHF. CDR3 in DNA: TGCGCCAGCAGCCAAGTTCCCCTTTCAGCTCCCCTGAGGGCACCCCTCCACTTT.

This chain joins TRBV5-1 and TRBJ1-1; no firm D call. CDR1 SGHRS and CDR2 YFSETQ come from the germline V gene. V dropped 4 bases and J dropped 2 bases, with 9 bases sitting between them. The CDR3 spans 13 residues. CDR3: CASSPPLNTEAFF. The CDR3 DNA reads as TGCGCCAGCAGCCCCCCCCTTAACACTGAAGCTTTCTTT. Filled out from reference TRBV5-1 and TRBJ1-1, the complete variable domain reads KAGVTQTPRYLIKTRGQQVTLSCSPISGHRSVSWYQQTPGQGLQFLFEYFSETQRNKGNFPGRFSGRQFSNSRSEMNVSTLELGDSALYLCASSPPLNTEAFFGQGTRLTVV.

The chain couples TRBV5-7 to TRBJ2-1; TRBD1 matches 7 bases. TRBV5-7 is sorted into the ORF group, with uncertain function. This CDR3 is 17 amino acids long. After removal of 4 bases from V and 4 bases from J, the junction contained 14 bases not matched to a gene. The CDR3: CASSIRDSHTSYNEQFF. CDR3 bases: TGTGCCAGCAGCATCCGGGACAGCCATACGTCTTACAATGAGCAGTTCTTC.

This CDR3 is CASSFSGHTNTGELFF. The CDR3 region has the DNA TGCGCCAGCAGCTTCTCTGGGCATACGAACACCGGGGAGCTGTTTTTT. This rearrangement joins TRBV4-3 to TRBJ2-2; D is undetermined. Germline V gene sequence: CDR1 LGHNA, CDR2 YSLEER. Trimming cost V 5 bases and J 0 bases, with 13 bases left between them. CDR3 length: 16 residues.

The chain has TRBV7-9 and TRBJ2-7; TRBD2 agrees at 11 bases. CDR1 and CDR2 from the germline V gene are SEHNR and FQNEAQ (reference sequence). V lost 5 bases and J lost 2; bases outside the gene matches: 5. The CDR3 is made up of 15 amino acids. DNA of the CDR3: TGTGCCAGCAGCCGCCTAGCGGGAGGAGCCTACGAGCAGTACTTC. Translated: CASSRLAGGAYEQYF.

The genes are TRBV28 and TRBJ2-7; a possible D gene is TRBD1 (6 bases). The V end lost 7 bases, the J end lost 3 bases, and 10 bases lay between the germline ends. The germline CDR1 and CDR2 sequences are MDHEN and SYDVKM. The CDR3 totals 12 residues. This CDR3 is CASTTGNYEQYF. CDR3 DNA sequence: TGTGCCAGCACAACAGGGAACTACGAGCAGTACTTC. The whole variable domain, filled in from reference TRBV28 and TRBJ2-7, reads DVKVTQSSRYLVKRTGEKVFLECVQDMDHENMFWYRQDPGLGLRLIYFSYDVKMKEKGDIPEGYSVSREKKERFSLILESASTNQTSMYLCASTTGNYEQYFGPGTRLTVT.

The chain uses TRBV9 and TRBJ2-7, with D possibly TRBD1 on 6 matching bases. CDR1 is SGDLS, CDR2 YYNGEE, per germline. The CDR3 has 15 amino acids. The V end was cut by 4 bases, the J end by 0 bases, with 14 bases between. The CDR3 here is CASSPGVPASYEQYF. The CDR3 DNA reads as TGTGCCAGCAGCCCAGGGGTTCCCGCCTCCTACGAGCAGTACTTC.

The CDR3 DNA reads TGTGCCAGCAGTCGACAGGGGACCGGGGAGCTGTTTTTT. Translated, it gives CASSRQGTGELFF. The V call is TRBV6-5, the J call TRBJ2-2, with TRBD1 identical over 8 bases. This CDR3 comprises 13 residues. Germline V gene lookup returns CDR1 MNHEY and CDR2 SVGAGI. The V and J ends lost 5 bases and 5 bases, in that order; junction bases with no gene match: 1.

The rearrangement joins TRBV11-2 to TRBJ1-1, with TRBD1 identical over 8 bases. With V trimmed by 5 bases and J by 11 bases, 16 bases remained unmatched. Per the germline V gene, CDR1 is SGHAT and CDR2 is FQNNGV. The CDR3 totals 15 residues. The DNA of the CDR3 is TGTGCCAGCAGCCCTTTTAGAGACAGGGGCTCTGCGGCTTTCTTT. This codes for CASSPFRDRGSAAFF. Full variable domain (remainder filled in from reference TRBV11-2 and TRBJ1-1): EAGVAQSPRYKIIEKRQSVAFWCNPISGHATLYWYQQILGQGPKLLIQFQNNGVVDDSQLPKDRFSAERLKGVDSTLKIQPAKLEDSAVYLCASSPFRDRGSAAFFGQGTRLTVV.

This chain links TRBV7-2 with TRBJ1-3; D is undetermined. V lost 1 base and J 0 bases, leaving 7 bases between the germline ends. The CDR3 loop spans 15 amino acids. CDR1 SGHTA and CDR2 FQGNSA come from the germline V gene. The CDR3 spells CASSLVGFSGNTIYF. Here the CDR3 DNA reads TGTGCCAGCAGCTTAGTGGGCTTCTCTGGAAACACCATATATTTT.

The chain is built from TRBV20-1 and TRBJ2-1, with a weak D call TRBD2 (5 bases). There are 11 residues in the CDR3. The ends were cut back, 1 base at V and 12 bases at J, with 10 bases in the middle. CDR1 and CDR2 (germline): DFQATT, SNEGSKA (reference sequence). CDR3 coding DNA: TGCAGTGCTAGAGGTGAGGGCTCGCAGTTCTTC. This gives the protein CSARGEGSQFF.

The chain couples TRBV28 to TRBJ1-1; D remains ambiguous. Germline V gene data show CDR1 as MDHEN and CDR2 as SYDVKM. The CDR3 spans 15 residues. Deletions cut 6 bases from V and 6 bases from J, with 20 bases between. The CDR3 DNA reads TGTGCCAGCAGCACCTTCGAGGGTGGTTTCGCTGAAGCTTTCTTT. Protein: CASSTFEGGFAEAFF.

The rearrangement uses TRBV7-9 and TRBJ2-7; D possibly corresponds to TRBD1 (5 bases). The CDR3 length is 14 residues. The germline V and J ends were trimmed by 6 bases and 2 bases, with 14 bases remaining between them. Germline assignment: CDR1 SEHNR and CDR2 FQNEAQ (reference sequence). CDR3 region: CASSDSTVPYEQYF. The CDR3 DNA reads as TGTGCCAGCAGTGACAGTACCGTCCCCTACGAGCAGTACTTC.

The chain has TRBV12-5 and TRBJ2-5; 11 positions match TRBD2. J lost 5 bases, V lost 0 bases, and 2 bases had no gene match. The germline CDR1 and CDR2 sequences are LGHNT and FRNRAP. CDR3 size: 15 residues. The CDR3 DNA sequence: TGTGCTAGTGGTTTGGTACTAGCGGGAGATGAGACCCAGTACTTC. Translation gives CASGLVLAGDETQYF.

The chain recombines TRBV9 with TRBJ2-1, with 9 bases lining up with TRBD1. Germline CDR1 is SGDLS and CDR2 is YYNGEE. V was clipped by 2 bases and J by 2 bases; unmatched bases: 14. This CDR3 contains 19 residues. CDR3 nucleotides: TGTGCCAGCAGCGTCACGGACAGGGGAAACTGGGGACCCTACAATGAGCAGTTCTTC. This encodes CASSVTDRGNWGPYNEQFF. The whole variable domain, remainder taken from reference TRBV9 and TRBJ2-1, is DSGVTQTPKHLITATGQRVTLRCSPRSGDLSVYWYQQSLDQGLQFLIQYYNGEERAKGNILERFSAQQFPDLHSELNLSSLELGDSALYFCASSVTDRGNWGPYNEQFFGPGTRLTVL.

V gene TRBV9 combines with J gene TRBJ2-1, with D maybe TRBD1 (6 bases). Deletions cut 4 bases from V and 9 bases from J, with 17 bases between. CDR3 size: 14 residues. CDR1 and CDR2 from the germline V gene are SGDLS and YYNGEE. CDR3 nucleotide sequence: TGTGCCAGCAGCCCCGAGGGGGTGTGGGGTGAGCAGTTCTTC. Amino acid sequence: CASSPEGVWGEQFF.

The chain carries TRBV15 and TRBJ2-7; the match to TRBD1 covers 9 bases. The germline V gene has CDR1 LNHNV and CDR2 YYDKDF (reference sequence). After removal of 1 base from V and 2 bases from J, the junction contained 6 bases not matched to a gene. The CDR3 runs to 16 residues. CDR3 in DNA: TGTGCCACCAGCAGAGGTTCCGGACAGGGGACCTACGAGCAGTACTTC. Translating it yields CATSRGSGQGTYEQYF. The complete variable domain, with remaining parts taken from reference TRBV15 and TRBJ2-7, reads DAMVIQNPRYQVTQFGKPVTLSCSQTLNHNVMYWYQQKSSQAPKLLFHYYDKDFNNEADTPDNFQSRRPNTSFCFLDIRSPGLGDTAMYLCATSRGSGQGTYEQYFGPGTRLTVT.

The chain uses TRBV28 and TRBJ1-1, with 7 bases lining up with TRBD1. In germline, CDR1 is MDHEN, CDR2 SYDVKM. V shed 4 bases and J 3 bases; nucleotides not matched to a gene: 5. The CDR3 contains 14 residues. CDR3 residues: CASSYRGMDTEAFF. CDR3 DNA: TGTGCCAGCAGTTACAGGGGCATGGACACTGAAGCTTTCTTT.

The chain is built from TRBV19 and TRBJ1-5; D remains ambiguous. V lost 5 bases, J lost 7 bases, and 9 bases lay in between. This CDR3 spans 12 amino acids. Germline values: CDR1 LNHDA, CDR2 SQIVND (reference sequence). For the CDR3, the DNA is TGTGCCAGTAGTCCCCCCCGGCAGCCCCAGCATTTT. It codes for CASSPPRQPQHF.

This rearrangement joins TRBV19 to TRBJ1-2; 7 positions match TRBD1. This CDR3 comprises 13 residues. Germline trimming cut 5 bases from V and 8 bases from J; bases unmatched to any gene: 8. CDR1 and CDR2 from the germline V gene are LNHDA and SQIVND (reference sequence). The DNA of the CDR3 is TGTGCCAGTAGTCCAGACAGGGCCTCGGGCTACACCTTC. Protein sequence: CASSPDRASGYTF.

The chain links TRBV3-1 (or the pseudogene TRBV3-2) to TRBJ2-7; the D gene is possibly TRBD1 (5 bases). The CDR3 contains 15 residues. Germline-derived CDR1 and CDR2 are LGHDT and YNNKEL (reference sequence). V was trimmed by 7 bases and J by 3 bases, leaving 19 bases between them. CDR3 protein: CASIGVYGHDYEQYF. The CDR3 DNA reads as TGTGCCAGCATTGGGGTTTATGGACACGACTACGAGCAGTACTTC.

The rearrangement joins TRBV19 to TRBJ1-4, with D uncertain. The CDR3 is 19 amino acids. From germline, CDR1 is LNHDA and CDR2 SQIVND (reference sequence). V lost 0 bases to trimming and J lost 4 bases, with 21 bases between them. The DNA of the CDR3 is TGTGCCAGTAGTATAGATCGGTCGGGGTATCAGCTTGGTAATGAAAAACTGTTTTTT. The encoded protein is CASSIDRSGYQLGNEKLFF.

This chain uses TRBV29-1 with TRBJ2-4; D perhaps matches TRBD1 (6 bases). CDR3 length: 15 amino acids. The germline V gene has CDR1 SQVTM and CDR2 ANQGSEA. Deletions cut 6 bases from V and 1 base from J, with 16 bases between. CDR3 amino acids: CSVWSNRDAKNIQYF. The CDR3 nucleotides are TGCAGCGTCTGGAGCAACAGGGACGCCAAAAACATTCAGTACTTC.

This clone has only a few counts. This chain links TRBV2 with TRBJ1-5, with 7 bases identical to TRBD1. The CDR3 is made up of 15 amino acids. J lost 5 bases, V lost 2 bases, and 6 bases had no gene match. The V gene's germline CDR1 is SNHLY and CDR2 FYNNEI. The CDR3, as DNA: TGTGCCAGCAGTGAACGGCGACAGGGAGATCAGCCCCAGCATTTT. This translates into CASSERRQGDQPQHF.